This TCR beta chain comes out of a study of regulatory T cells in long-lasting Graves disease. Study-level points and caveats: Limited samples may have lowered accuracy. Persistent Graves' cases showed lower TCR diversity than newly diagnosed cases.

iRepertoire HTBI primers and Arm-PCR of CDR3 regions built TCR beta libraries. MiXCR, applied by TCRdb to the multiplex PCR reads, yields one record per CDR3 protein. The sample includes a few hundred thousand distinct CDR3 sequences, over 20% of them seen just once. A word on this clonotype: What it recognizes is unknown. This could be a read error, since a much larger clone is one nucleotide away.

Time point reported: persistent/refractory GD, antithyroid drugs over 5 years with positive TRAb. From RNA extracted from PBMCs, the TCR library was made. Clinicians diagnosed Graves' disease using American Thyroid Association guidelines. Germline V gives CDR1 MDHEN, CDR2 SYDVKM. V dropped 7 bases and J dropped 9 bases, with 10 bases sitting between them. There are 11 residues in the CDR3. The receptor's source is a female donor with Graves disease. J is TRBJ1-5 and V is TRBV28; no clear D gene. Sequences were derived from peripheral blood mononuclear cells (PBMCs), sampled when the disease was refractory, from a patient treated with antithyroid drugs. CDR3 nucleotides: TGTGCCAGCACTGGAGGTCCGCCCCAGCATTTT. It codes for CASTGGPPQHF. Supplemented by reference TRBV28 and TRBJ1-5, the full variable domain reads DVKVTQSSRYLVKRTGEKVFLECVQDMDHENMFWYRQDPGLGLRLIYFSYDVKMKEKGDIPEGYSVSREKKERFSLILESASTNQTSMYLCASTGGPPQHFGDGTRLSIL.